This T cell receptor beta chain was sequenced during a study of blood T cell repertoires in COVID-19. Study details: Spain, Italy and the United States supplied samples that represented acute and convalescent COVID-19.

In the study's own analysis: Reference gene primer amplification in the assay estimated nucleated cell counts. Sequenced by immunoSEQ multiplex PCR; TCRdb stores in-frame clones only, minus some. The V and J calls and clone size are taken from that table; D and trimming were inferred from the DNA. The sample carries 200,000 to 250,000 clones, roughly four fifths recorded once. The CDR3 length is 13 residues. The germline V and J ends were trimmed by 2 bases and 14 bases, with 13 bases remaining between them. This chain connects TRBV12-3 or TRBV12-4 to TRBJ1-6; no clear D gene. The TCR originated in a woman between 18 and 29 years old with acute or convalescent COVID-19. Source material: peripheral blood. The CDR3 loop reads CASSLFGIRTLHF. The CDR3 DNA is TGTGCCAGCAGTTTATTCGGGATTCGCACCCTCCACTTT.